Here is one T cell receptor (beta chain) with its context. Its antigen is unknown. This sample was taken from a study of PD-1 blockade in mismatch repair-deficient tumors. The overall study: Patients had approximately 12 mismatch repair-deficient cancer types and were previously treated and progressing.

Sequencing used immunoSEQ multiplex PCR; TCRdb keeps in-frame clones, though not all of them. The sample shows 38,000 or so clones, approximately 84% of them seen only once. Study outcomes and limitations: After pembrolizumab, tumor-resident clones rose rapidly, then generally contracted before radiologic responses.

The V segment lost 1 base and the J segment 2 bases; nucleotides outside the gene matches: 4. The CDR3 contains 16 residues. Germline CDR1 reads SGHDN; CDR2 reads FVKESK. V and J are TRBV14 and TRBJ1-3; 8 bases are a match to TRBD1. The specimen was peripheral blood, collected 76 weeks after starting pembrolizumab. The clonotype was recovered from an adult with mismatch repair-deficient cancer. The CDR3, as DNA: TGTGCCAGCAGCCAAGGACAGGGGAGAACTGGAAACACCATATATTTT. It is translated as CASSQGQGRTGNTIYF.